This TCR beta chain came from a study of control samples from healthy donors and cancer patients. Trimming removed 0 bases from V and 8 bases from J; junction bases left unmatched: 16. This CDR3 has 18 amino acids. Germline CDR1 SGHRS, CDR2 YFSETQ. Only in-frame clones appear in the TCRdb table, and some are missing; sequencing was by immunoSEQ multiplex PCR. Here the sample spans approximately 190,000 clones, roughly nine tenths being singletons. The chain couples TRBV5-1 to TRBJ1-4; TRBD1 matches 7 bases. The source material was blood. This sequence was found in a man younger than 45 in good health. The CDR3 bases are TGCGCCAGCAGCTTGGTAGTACAGGGGCCATACGCGGGGGAAAAACTGTTTTTT. Translating gives CASSLVVQGPYAGEKLFF.